This T cell receptor beta chain was profiled in a study of T cells in Graves' hyperthyroidism and ophthalmopathy. Amplification targeted TCR beta CDR3 regions from RNA transcripts. The HTBI primer set drove a first-round RT-PCR of the TCR CDR3. TCRdb processed the multiplex PCR reads anew with MiXCR; each CDR3 protein has one entry. The repertoire holds fewer than 800,000 distinct CDR3 sequences, with around 17% as singletons. The ends were cut back, 4 bases at V and 4 bases at J, with 16 bases in the middle. The CDR3 consists of 15 residues. Germline assignment: CDR1 MNHEY and CDR2 SMNVEV (reference sequence). This clonotype came up a few times.

The sequence came from a young man with Graves' hyperthyroidism. The rearrangement uses TRBV27 and TRBJ1-2; perhaps TRBD1 as D (6 bases). The sample consisted of blood. The CDR3, as DNA: TGTGCCAGCAGTTCGTACAGGGAAAAGGGCTATGGCTACACCTTC. This codes for CASSSYREKGYGYTF.